These 8 T cell receptor beta chains were sequenced from one sample in a study of cytomegalovirus exposure and HLA in healthy donors. The PCR made use of 60 Vbeta and 13 Jbeta primers. TCRdb's copy holds only in-frame clones and misses some; the assay was immunoSEQ multiplex PCR. The table shows roughly 120,000 clones, with approximately 81% occurring only once. The material sequenced was PBMCs. These receptor sequences come from a woman between 18 and 30 years old in good health and CMV-seropositive.

The chain recombines TRBV5-1 with TRBJ1-1; no reliable D call. The CDR3 totals 14 residues. The V end lost 0 bases, the J end lost 3 bases, and 9 bases lay between the germline ends. CDR1 is SGHRS and CDR2 is YFSETQ in the germline V gene. The CDR3 nucleotides read TGCGCCAGCAGCTTGGCCGGGGTCCACACTGAAGCTTTCTTT. The encoded protein is CASSLAGVHTEAFF. Supplemented by reference TRBV5-1 and TRBJ1-1, the full variable domain reads KAGVTQTPRYLIKTRGQQVTLSCSPISGHRSVSWYQQTPGQGLQFLFEYFSETQRNKGNFPGRFSGRQFSNSRSEMNVSTLELGDSALYLCASSLAGVHTEAFFGQGTRLTVV.

This sequence joins TRBV5-1 and TRBJ1-2, with D possibly being TRBD1 (6 bases). Trimming took 4 bases from V and 3 from J, leaving 22 bases between them. The length of the CDR3 is 17 residues. Germline V gives CDR1 SGHRS, CDR2 YFSETQ. CDR3 DNA sequence: TGCGCCAGCAGCCCGCGACCCAAACAGGGTTTTGACTATGGCTACACCTTC. It is translated as CASSPRPKQGFDYGYTF.

The rearrangement uses TRBV11-2 and TRBJ1-1; no definite D call. V lost 8 bases to trimming and J lost 0 bases, with 13 bases between them. Germline V gene lookup returns CDR1 SGHAT and CDR2 FQNNGV. The CDR3 runs 14 residues. The CDR3 here is CASAWRAMNTEAFF. The CDR3 DNA follows: TGTGCCAGCGCCTGGAGGGCCATGAACACTGAAGCTTTCTTT.

The chain has TRBV27 and TRBJ1-5; 7 bases are a match to TRBD1. CDR1 and CDR2 from the germline V gene are MNHEY and SMNVEV (reference sequence). CDR3 length: 16 residues. Germline trimming cut 6 bases from V and 3 bases from J; bases unmatched to any gene: 11. This chain's CDR3 is CASRPFGGQDNQPQHF. The DNA of the CDR3 is TGTGCCAGCAGGCCCTTTGGAGGACAGGACAATCAGCCCCAGCATTTT.

The V call is TRBV11-3, the J call TRBJ2-7, with D possibly being TRBD2 (5 bases). Germline loops: CDR1 SGHNT, CDR2 YENEEA. The germline V and J ends were trimmed by 4 bases and 3 bases, with 16 bases remaining between them. The CDR3 consists of 15 residues. The CDR3 DNA reads as TGTGCCAGCAGCTCCAGGACTGGCTCGGACTACGAGCAGTACTTC. This sequence encodes CASSSRTGSDYEQYF.

Here the CDR3 reads CASSLGQIGQPQHF. The CDR3 coding sequence is TGCGCCAGCAGCCTCGGACAGATCGGTCAGCCCCAGCATTTT. The rearrangement links TRBV4-1 to TRBJ1-5, with a possible D match to TRBD1 (6 bases). The germline V gene encodes CDR1 MGHRA and CDR2 YSYEKL. This CDR3 region has 14 residues. Between the trimmed V and J ends, which lost 4 bases and 6 bases, there was a span of 13 bases.

The CDR3, as DNA: TGTGCCAGTAGATCGGGGACAGGGTCCTACGAGCAGTACTTC. Protein: CASRSGTGSYEQYF. This sequence joins TRBV19 and TRBJ2-7; TRBD1 agrees at 9 bases. The CDR3 runs to 14 residues. V was pared by 6 bases and J by 1 base, with 4 bases of the junction left unmatched. Germline V gene data show CDR1 as LNHDA and CDR2 as SQIVND (reference sequence).

This rearrangement joins TRBV5-1 to TRBJ2-7; the match to TRBD1 covers 7 bases. The CDR3 contains 17 residues. J was trimmed by 6 bases and V by 0 bases; bases with no gene match: 15. Germline V gene sequence: CDR1 SGHRS, CDR2 YFSETQ. The CDR3 DNA reads as TGCGCCAGCAGCTTGGCCAAAGTTCTCAGGGGGTCCACCGAGCAGTACTTC. Its translation: CASSLAKVLRGSTEQYF.